One sample yielded the 10 T cell receptor beta chains listed below, sequenced in a study of chemoradiotherapy in HPV16-positive cancers. Profiling relied on immunoSEQ multiplex PCR, and the TCRdb table lists in-frame clones only, not all of them. The sample lists about 8,000 clones; about 80% were seen once. The input for sequencing was blood, taken from a patient who underwent chemoradiotherapy. These receptors were collected from a human donor with HPV-associated anogenital cancer.

The chain joins TRBV14 to TRBJ2-2; tentatively, D is TRBD2 (6 bases). The germline CDR1 and CDR2 sequences are SGHDN and FVKESK. CDR3 length equals 15 residues. Trimming took 6 bases from V and 5 from J, leaving 16 bases between them. The CDR3 nucleotides read TGTGCCAGCAGTCGACTAGTAGGTACTACCGGGGAGCTGTTTTTT. Amino acids: CASSRLVGTTGELFF.

As DNA, the CDR3 is TGTGCCAGCATTTTGACAGGGGGAAATTCACCCCTCCACTTT. Translating gives CASILTGGNSPLHF. This chain joins TRBV6-1 and TRBJ1-6; 9 bases agree with TRBD1. The germline gives CDR1 MNHNS, CDR2 SASEGT. V lost 7 bases, J lost 7 bases, and 5 bases stayed unmatched. The CDR3 runs 14 residues.

The V call is TRBV10-2, the J call TRBJ1-3; D unclear. Germline V gene data show CDR1 as WSHSY and CDR2 as SAAADI. CDR3 length: 12 amino acids. Trimming cost V 3 bases and J 4 bases, with 4 bases left between them. The CDR3 spells CASSDEGNTIYF. In nucleotides, the CDR3 is TGCGCCAGCAGTGATGAGGGAAACACCATATATTTT.

This sequence joins TRBV29-1 and TRBJ2-2; TRBD2 matches at 8 bases. Germline CDR1 reads SQVTM; CDR2 reads ANQGSEA. This CDR3 is built from 15 residues. The V gene end was trimmed by 4 bases and the J gene end by 1 base; junction bases not matched to a gene: 5. The CDR3 sequence: CSVARGGWNTGELFF. The DNA for the CDR3 is TGCAGCGTTGCGCGCGGGGGGTGGAACACCGGGGAGCTGTTTTTT.

The genes are TRBV27 and TRBJ1-3, with D unclear. The CDR3 sequence is 15 residues long. V lost 2 bases to trimming and J lost 5 bases, with 13 bases between them. The germline CDR1 and CDR2 sequences are MNHEY and SMNVEV (reference sequence). The CDR3 region is CASSLTADLRNTIYF. CDR3 coding DNA: TGTGCCAGCAGTTTAACGGCAGACCTTAGAAACACCATATATTTT.

This clone was detected a few times. The chain employs TRBV23-1 and TRBJ2-7; a possible D gene is TRBD2 (5 bases). TRBV23-1 is filed as an ORF, its function uncertain. CDR3 length: 13 amino acids. V was cut by 4 bases and J by 2 bases, with 9 bases left in between. The CDR3 is CASSLRVAYEQYF. CDR3 DNA sequence: TGCGCCAGCAGTCTGCGGGTGGCCTACGAGCAGTACTTC.

The chain is built from TRBV4-1 and TRBJ2-3; 11 positions agree with TRBD2. J was trimmed by 5 bases and V by 6 bases; bases with no gene match: 10. The CDR3 spans 16 residues. The V gene's germline CDR1 is MGHRA and CDR2 YSYEKL. The chain's CDR3 is CASSVSTSGDRDTQYF. The CDR3, as DNA: TGCGCCAGCAGTGTATCGACTAGCGGGGACCGAGATACGCAGTATTTT.

The V call is TRBV27, the J call TRBJ2-7, with unresolved D. Trimming cost V 6 bases and J 2 bases, with 17 bases left between them. The germline V gene has CDR1 MNHEY and CDR2 SMNVEV (reference sequence). This CDR3 has 15 amino acids. The CDR3 nucleotides read TGTGCCAGCAGGATCATTCTAGGCGCCGCCTACGAGCAGTACTTC. This gives the protein CASRIILGAAYEQYF.

The chain joins TRBV10-3 to TRBJ2-3; perhaps TRBD1 as D (5 bases). CDR1 and CDR2 (germline): ENHRY, SYGVKD. The CDR3 sequence is 11 residues long. Trimming stripped 11 bases from V and 5 bases from J, with 11 bases between. The CDR3 reads CASWGGDTQYF. The CDR3 DNA is TGTGCCTCCTGGGGCGGAGATACGCAGTATTTT.

The rearrangement uses TRBV11-1 and TRBJ2-7; weak D call: TRBD1 (5 bases). Germline lookup yields CDR1 SGHAT and CDR2 FQDESV (reference sequence). Trimming stripped 3 bases from V and 2 bases from J, with 11 bases between. The CDR3 length is 14 residues. CDR3 protein: CASSFPREPYEQYF. For the CDR3, the DNA is TGTGCCAGCAGCTTTCCCAGGGAACCCTACGAGCAGTACTTC.